This TCR beta chain emerged from a study of beta chain features in type 1 diabetes. Turning to the study itself: Across all samples, roughly 98,000,000 sorted cells were examined. General study results and limits: A definitive answer on HLA type influencing TCRB rearrangement was not reached here.

Expressed TCRB transcripts were sequenced because the entire RNA isolate underwent reverse transcription. Naive, central memory and regulatory T cell samples averaged about 3.57 million reads. Sequencing used immunoSEQ multiplex PCR; TCRdb keeps in-frame clones, though not all of them. Of about 450,000 clones in the sample, around 10% were seen once. Purity above 95% was achieved in all sorted populations. With respect to this clone: The target antigen is unknown.

The sample comprised naive CD4+ T cells from blood. The clonotype was recovered from a woman aged 18-30 years in good health.

CDR3 sequence (DNA): TGCGCCAGCAGCCAAGATAGACTAGCTCGCACAGATACGCAGTATTTT. It is translated as CASSQDRLARTDTQYF. This chain connects TRBV4-3 to TRBJ2-3, with TRBD2 identical over 7 bases. The germline CDR1 and CDR2 sequences are LGHNA and YSLEER. The V and J ends lost 0 bases and 1 base, in that order; junction bases with no gene match: 4. This CDR3 is 16 amino acids long.